These 21 T cell receptor beta chains came from one sample sequenced in a study of PD-L1 blockade in urothelial cancer. Repertoires were generated with immunoSEQ multiplex PCR, while TCRdb's copy carries only in-frame clones and drops some. The sample includes roughly 53,000 clones, around 90% of them seen just once. Time point given: pretreatment peripheral blood. The sample consisted of PBMCs, taken around atezolizumab (anti-PD-L1) treatment. The origin of the receptors is a woman aged 55-70 years with urothelial cancer.

The chain couples TRBV4-2 to TRBJ1-1; D perhaps matches TRBD1 (6 bases). The length of the CDR3 is 17 residues. Trimming pared 0 bases from V and 3 bases from J, leaving 17 bases between. Germline CDR1 is LGHNA and CDR2 is YNFKEQ. The CDR3 loop reads CASSQEGFGQYYTEAFF. For the CDR3, the DNA is TGTGCCAGCAGCCAAGAGGGGTTTGGACAGTATTACACTGAAGCTTTCTTT.

This clone occurred once. This chain connects TRBV7-8 to TRBJ1-3, with a weak D call TRBD1 (5 bases). The CDR3 sequence is 15 residues long. The V gene's germline CDR1 is SGHVS and CDR2 FQNEAQ. V was clipped by 1 base and J by 0 bases, with 7 bases between them. This chain's CDR3 is CASSLGGLSGNTIYF. The DNA for the CDR3 is TGTGCCAGCAGCTTAGGGGGCCTCTCTGGAAACACCATATATTTT.

The CDR3 is CASSYGYRPEGNEKLFF. CDR3 DNA sequence: TGTGCCAGCAGCTACGGGTATCGGCCCGAGGGAAATGAAAAACTGTTTTTT. This rearrangement joins TRBV5-6 to TRBJ1-4; D call uncertain. CDR1 and CDR2 from the germline V gene are SGHDT and YYEEEE. The CDR3 runs to 17 residues. Trimming stripped 3 bases from V and 5 bases from J, with 20 bases between. The full variable domain, rest sourced from reference TRBV5-6 and TRBJ1-4, is DAGVTQSPTHLIKTRGQQVTLRCSPKSGHDTVSWYQQALGQGPQFIFQYYEEEERQRGNFPDRFSGHQFPNYSSELNVNALLLGDSALYLCASSYGYRPEGNEKLFFGSGTQLSVL.

The chain recombines TRBV19 with TRBJ1-1; D call uncertain. Trimming removed 5 bases at V and 0 bases at J, with 10 bases between. There are 14 residues in the CDR3. Germline V CDR1 and CDR2: LNHDA, SQIVND (reference sequence). The CDR3 loop reads CASSWEGLNTEAFF. CDR3 nucleotides: TGTGCCAGTAGTTGGGAGGGCCTGAACACTGAAGCTTTCTTT. Full variable domain (rest looked up from reference TRBV19 and TRBJ1-1): DGGITQSPKYLFRKEGQNVTLSCEQNLNHDAMYWYRQDPGQGLRLIYYSQIVNDFQKGDIAEGYSVSREKKESFPLTVTSAQKNPTAFYLCASSWEGLNTEAFFGQGTRLTVV.

The chain combines TRBV7-2 with TRBJ2-6, with D perhaps TRBD1 (5 bases). Deletions cut 5 bases from V and 4 bases from J, with 12 bases between. The germline V gene has CDR1 SGHTA and CDR2 FQGNSA. The CDR3 contains 15 residues. In DNA form, the CDR3 reads TGTGCCAGCAGCGACCAGGGCCCCGGGGCCAACGTCCTGACTTTC. It is translated as CASSDQGPGANVLTF.

The rearrangement links TRBV2 to TRBJ1-4; 10 bases fit TRBD1. The CDR3 contains 14 residues. V dropped 8 bases and J dropped 2; count of bases not matched to a gene: 2. The germline V gene has CDR1 SNHLY and CDR2 FYNNEI. Here the CDR3 DNA reads TGTGCCAGCCTGGGACAGGGGACTAATGAAAAACTGTTTTTT. Translated: CASLGQGTNEKLFF.

The chain carries TRBV28 and TRBJ2-7; TRBD1 agrees at 9 bases. Germline V CDR1 and CDR2: MDHEN, SYDVKM. The V segment lost 7 bases and the J segment 6 bases; nucleotides outside the gene matches: 7. The CDR3 has 13 amino acids. This CDR3 reads CASNPGDRVEQYF. In DNA, the CDR3 is TGTGCCAGCAACCCGGGGGACAGGGTCGAGCAGTACTTC.

The rearrangement joins TRBV6-1 to TRBJ1-2, with 10 bases aligning to TRBD1. Germline lookup yields CDR1 MNHNS and CDR2 SASEGT. With V trimmed by 4 bases and J by 7 bases, 9 bases remained unmatched. The CDR3 spans 15 residues. The CDR3 protein is CASSGFVDRGLGYTF. Here the CDR3 DNA reads TGTGCCAGCAGTGGATTTGTCGACAGGGGGCTTGGCTACACCTTC.

V is TRBV2 and J is TRBJ2-7, with 7 nucleotides matching TRBD1. The length of the CDR3 is 13 residues. Trimming took 8 bases from V and 0 from J; bases not matched to a gene: 4. From germline, CDR1 is SNHLY and CDR2 FYNNEI. The CDR3 here is CASLGQSSYEQYF. CDR3 in DNA: TGTGCCAGCTTGGGACAGAGCTCCTACGAGCAGTACTTC. Full variable domain (remainder filled in from reference TRBV2 and TRBJ2-7): EPEVTQTPSHQVTQMGQEVILRCVPISNHLYFYWYRQILGQKVEFLVSFYNNEISEKSEIFDDQFSVERPDGSNFTLKIRSTKLEDSAMYFCASLGQSSYEQYFGPGTRLTVT.

The genes are TRBV18 and TRBJ2-1; D may be TRBD2 (5 bases). The CDR3 length is 15 residues. Trimming removed 4 bases at V and 6 bases at J, with 16 bases between. CDR1 and CDR2 (germline): KGHSH, LQKENI. The CDR3, as DNA: TGTGCCAGCTCACTGACTGATTGGACTGGCAATGAGCAGTTCTTC. Protein: CASSLTDWTGNEQFF.

Of note for this clone: The junction shows a germline mismatch at one end, possibly a read error. CDR3 amino acids: CAGSPRDTIYF. For the CDR3, the DNA is TGTGCCGGCAGCCCCAGGGACACCATATATTTT. V gene TRBV7-2 combines with J gene TRBJ1-3; D is possibly TRBD1 (5 bases). The CDR3 has 11 amino acids. Germline V CDR1 and CDR2: SGHTA, FQGNSA.

The chain has TRBV18 and TRBJ2-7, with D perhaps TRBD1 (8 bases). V lost 4 bases and J 7 bases, leaving 14 bases between the germline ends. This CDR3 is built from 13 residues. Germline CDR1 and CDR2: KGHSH and LQKENI. CDR3 amino acids: CASSLKQGGEQYF. Here the CDR3 DNA reads TGTGCCAGCTCACTCAAACAGGGGGGGGAGCAGTACTTC.

The sample holds a few counts of this clone. V gene TRBV19 combines with J gene TRBJ1-6; a weak D match, TRBD1 (6 bases). The CDR3 has 18 amino acids. The ends were cut back, 3 bases at V and 5 bases at J, with 20 bases in the middle. Germline V gives CDR1 LNHDA, CDR2 SQIVND (reference sequence). The CDR3 DNA reads as TGTGCCAGTAGTATGTTAAGTTCTCGAGGGGGTGATAATTCACCCCTCCACTTT. Amino acid sequence: CASSMLSSRGGDNSPLHF.

J is TRBJ2-3 and V is TRBV10-3, with TRBD2 matching 10 bases. Germline V gives CDR1 ENHRY, CDR2 SYGVKD. This CDR3 comprises 15 residues. Unmatched junction bases numbered 6, after V lost 3 bases and J lost 6 bases. CDR3 in DNA: TGTGCCATCAGTGACCCCGGGACTAGCGTGGATACGCAGTATTTT. This encodes CAISDPGTSVDTQYF.

V is TRBV29-1 and J is TRBJ1-2; no definite D call. There are 13 residues in the CDR3. Germline V gene sequence: CDR1 SQVTM, CDR2 ANQGSEA. With 1 base removed from V and 4 bases from J, the gap between germline ends came to 10 bases. The CDR3, as DNA: TGCAGCGTTGAAGGTCGGGAGGGCTATGGCTACACCTTC. Its translation is CSVEGREGYGYTF.

This chain connects TRBV7-6 to TRBJ2-1; D is perhaps TRBD1 (5 bases). The V end was cut by 3 bases, the J end by 3 bases, with 12 bases between. The CDR3 sequence is 15 residues long. Germline CDR1 reads SGHVS; CDR2 reads FNYEAQ. The DNA of the CDR3 is TGTGCCAGCAGCTTGGGGCAGGGCCTCTACAATGAGCAGTTCTTC. As protein: CASSLGQGLYNEQFF.

This clone was counted only a few times. This chain connects TRBV6-6 to TRBJ1-1; 8 positions match TRBD1. This CDR3 spans 12 amino acids. Trimming removed 6 bases from V and 10 bases from J; junction bases left unmatched: 7. Germline values: CDR1 MNHNY, CDR2 SVGAGI (reference sequence). The CDR3 region is CASRHLDRGAFF. In nucleotides, the CDR3 is TGTGCCAGCAGACATCTTGACAGGGGAGCTTTCTTT.

The chain carries TRBV10-3 and TRBJ2-3; 12 bases map to TRBD2. Germline V gene sequence: CDR1 ENHRY, CDR2 SYGVKD. Trimming at V came to 5 bases and at J to 7 bases, leaving 19 bases not matched to a gene. This CDR3 comprises 19 residues. The CDR3 protein is CAISPVSRPSGGAWNTQYF. The CDR3 DNA sequence: TGTGCCATCAGTCCAGTGAGTCGTCCTAGCGGGGGGGCCTGGAATACGCAGTATTTT.

The J gene is TRBJ2-1, the V gene TRBV5-1; 11 bases map to TRBD2. Germline CDR1 is SGHRS and CDR2 is YFSETQ. CDR3 length equals 19 residues. After removal of 4 bases from V and 0 bases from J, the junction contained 12 bases not matched to a gene. CDR3 loop: CASSIGGTSGKSSYNEQFF. Written as DNA, the CDR3 is TGCGCCAGCAGCATCGGTGGGACTAGCGGTAAAAGCTCCTACAATGAGCAGTTCTTC.

The J gene is TRBJ2-3, the V gene TRBV19; D gene ambiguous. V was pared by 7 bases and J by 4 bases, with 12 bases between. The CDR3 consists of 13 residues. CDR1 is LNHDA and CDR2 is SQIVND in the germline V gene (reference sequence). The CDR3 here is CASKPTVSDTQYF. The DNA for the CDR3 is TGTGCCAGTAAACCTACCGTTTCAGATACGCAGTATTTT.

This chain uses TRBV4-1 with TRBJ1-4; a weak D match, TRBD1 (5 bases). Trimming stripped 1 base from V and 8 bases from J, with 20 bases between. The germline V gene encodes CDR1 MGHRA and CDR2 YSYEKL. CDR3 length equals 17 residues. CDR3 in amino acids: CASSQGDGGFGREKLFF. DNA of the CDR3: TGCGCCAGCAGCCAAGGCGATGGGGGGTTCGGTAGGGAAAAACTGTTTTTT.